This T cell receptor beta chain was found in a study of shared clonotypes between healthy human individuals. General observations from the study: The rarefaction results pointed to incomplete sorted-subset sequencing despite large depth.

V lost 2 bases to trimming and J lost 5 bases, with 6 bases between them. CDR3 size: 12 residues. Germline V gene sequence: CDR1 MNHNS, CDR2 SASEGT. Regarding this clone: Its antigen remains unknown. Additional DNA sequences in this sample encode the identical CDR3.

Repertoires were generated with immunoSEQ multiplex PCR, while TCRdb's copy carries only in-frame clones and drops some. Here the sample spans about 960,000 clones, around 80% being singletons. The chain recombines TRBV6-1 with TRBJ1-1; tentatively, D is TRBD1 (5 bases). Sequencing was done on a sample of memory CD4+ T cells sorted from blood. This sample's subset: CD45RA-negative fraction. The TCR comes from a man aged 18 to 29 in good health. The CDR3: CASSERGTEAFF. The CDR3 DNA reads as TGTGCCAGCAGTGAACGGGGGACTGAAGCTTTCTTT.